Here is one T cell receptor (beta chain) with its context. These data are taken from a study of blood T cell repertoires in COVID-19. Across the study: Nucleic acid was either cDNA or gDNA, and it came from T cells, B-cell-depleted T cells, or PBMCs.

Measured with immunoSEQ multiplex PCR; TCRdb has only the in-frame clones, and not every one. The sample lists 350,000 to 400,000 clones, roughly 90% occurring once. This CDR3 contains 16 residues. V shed 1 base, J shed 8 bases, and the junction held 10 bases outside the gene matches. Germline loops: CDR1 SEHNR, CDR2 FQNEAQ (reference sequence). The V and J genes are TRBV7-9 and TRBJ1-2, with TRBD1 matching 10 bases. The sequence derives from a woman aged 25 to 39 with acute COVID-19. Sequenced material: PBMCs or T cells enriched from blood (not recorded which). CDR3 loop: CASSLDPGQGLLGYTF. In DNA, the CDR3 is TGTGCCAGCAGCTTAGACCCGGGACAGGGGTTGTTAGGCTACACCTTC.